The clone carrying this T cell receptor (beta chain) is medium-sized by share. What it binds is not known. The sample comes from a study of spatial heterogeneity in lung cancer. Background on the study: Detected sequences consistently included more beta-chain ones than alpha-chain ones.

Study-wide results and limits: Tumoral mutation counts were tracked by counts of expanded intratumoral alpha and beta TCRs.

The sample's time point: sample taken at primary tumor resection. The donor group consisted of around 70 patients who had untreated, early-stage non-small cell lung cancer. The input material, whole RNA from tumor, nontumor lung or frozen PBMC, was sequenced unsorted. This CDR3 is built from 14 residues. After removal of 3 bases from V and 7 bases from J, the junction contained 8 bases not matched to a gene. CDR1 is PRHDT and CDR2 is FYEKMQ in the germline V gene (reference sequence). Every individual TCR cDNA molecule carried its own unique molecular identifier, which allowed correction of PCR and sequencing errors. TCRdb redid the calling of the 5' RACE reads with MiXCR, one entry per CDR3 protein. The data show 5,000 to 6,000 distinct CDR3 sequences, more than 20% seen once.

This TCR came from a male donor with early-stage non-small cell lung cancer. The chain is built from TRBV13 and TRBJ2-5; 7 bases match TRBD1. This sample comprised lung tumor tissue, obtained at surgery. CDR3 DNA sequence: TGTGCCAGCAGCTTTCTTGGACAGGACGCGACCCAGTACTTC. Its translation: CASSFLGQDATQYF.